This TCR beta chain was sequenced for a study of shared clonotypes between healthy human individuals (dated by TCRdb to 2018 to 2021). About the investigation overall: The cohort comprised two women and three men aged 18 to 49 years. To increase sequencing depth and limit assay-specific biases, different laboratories used diverse techniques to prepare libraries and sequence TCR repertoires. Leukapheresis yielded between about 0.9 and 9.5 billion PBMCs per donor. The study deeply sequenced blood TCR repertoires of five healthy adults to estimate repertoire size and the extent of clonotype sharing between individuals. For each donor, three plates each were used for CD4 naive and CD4 memory, two plates were used for CD8 naive, and one plate was used for CD8 memory. Study-level results and caveats: Naive subsets generally had larger estimated clonotype richness than memory subsets did. Compared with non-shared clonotypes, the clonotypes found in all four sorted-subset donors had higher generation probabilities. Incomplete sequencing was indicated by rarefaction of sorted-subset datasets, despite the large sequencing depth. The genetic and exposure-history diversity represented was limited by the small number of donors. Pairwise subsampling indicated that sequencing depth was expected to affect the degree of clonotype sharing among donors. Sampling was restricted to blood, and TCR repertoires in tissue are likely to differ from TCR repertoires in blood. Across a few donors, about 4.5% of naive CD4, approximately 3.6% of naive CD8, around 2.1% of memory CD4, and over 0.35% of memory CD8 clonotypes were shared.

The germline V and J ends show losses of 6 bases and 1 base respectively, and no gene match explains 8 bases of the junction. Spanning cysteine to phenylalanine, the CDR3 consists of 16 amino acids. Here the CDR3 DNA is all that survives: 48 bases in frame from base 1. CDR1 and CDR2 are read off the germline V gene as MDHEN and SYDVKM. Turning to this clone: Its antigen remains undetermined. The sample holds no much larger clone one base away, and base qualities are not on file.

The donors were healthy, HIV-negative adults who had no recently reported acute infections or vaccinations. Every donor was a Caucasian adult living in Nashville, Tennessee, USA. CD4+ T cells were enriched by magnetic negative selection, after which naive cells were positively selected on CD45RA and the negative fraction was taken as the memory subset. After blood collection by leukapheresis, PBMCs were isolated using Ficoll-Histopaque density gradient centrifugation and then cryopreserved in the vapor phase of liquid nitrogen. Analytical flow cytometry was used to check the purity and quantity of each magnetically sorted T cell population. Genomic DNA was isolated from every sorted fraction and measured by UV absorbance on a Nanodrop 2000c. TCR CDR3 regions were amplified from genomic DNA by multiplex PCR using the deep immunoSEQ assay. Extracted genomic DNA from each cell subset was distributed evenly across all wells of several immunoSEQ 96-well plates, and each plate was treated as a replicate. For sorted subsets, each replicate PCR was loaded with roughly 200 ng genomic DNA, equivalent to about 30,000 T cell genomes. Purified libraries were quantified with a Qubit 3.0 fluorometer, sized on a Bioanalyzer 2100, and re-quantified with the KAPA Library Quantification kit. Every immunoSEQ 96-well plate was sequenced on a separate single-read 150-cycle Illumina NextSeq 550 flow cell. In the source study's methods: Because the immunoSEQ output held only junctional sequences and lacked quality scores, the filtering could not match the filtering applied to full-length reads. Sequences were annotated with PyIR, a Python wrapper for IgBLAST v1.9, using IMGT germline references to assign V/J genes and CDR3. Reads with weak V/J assignments (E-value above 1e-6), missing CDR3, stop codons, out-of-frame junctions, or ambiguous translated residues were removed. V3J clonotypes were defined as sequences sharing the same inferred V gene, J gene, and CDR3 amino acid sequence. Percentage overlap between repertoires was computed as shared unique clonotypes divided by the size of the smaller repertoire. Repertoire richness was assessed with RTK rarefaction, the Chao1 estimator, and Recon v2.1 estimates of unobserved clonotypes. Generation probabilities were computed with OLGA for all TCRbeta clonotypes obtained by the gDNA method from several donors. TCRdb obtained this table from immuneACCESS and retained in-frame rearrangements with V and J assigned. These tables miss some clones; where compared with another copy, unresolved V genes account for less than half of the shortfall, and the remainder is unexplained. The V and J calls and clone size were taken over from that table, and D and trimming were inferred from the DNA. The sample table contains 2,500,000 or so clones; only one count was recorded for approximately 90% of them. 0.13% to 0.15% of the sample comes from the top ten.

The chain joins TRBV28 to TRBJ1-3, with 8 middle bases fitting TRBD1. The source of this sequence is a man aged 18 to 30 in good health. Sequencing was carried out using naive CD4+ T cells sorted from blood. Sample cell subset or site, as interpreted from the label and publication: CD45RA+ positively selected. The CDR3 in this case is CASSYTGGISGNTIYF. The base sequence is TGTGCCAGCAGCTACACAGGGGGAATTTCTGGAAACACCATATATTTT.